A single sample gave rise to the 7 T cell receptor beta chains below, sequenced in a study of blood T cell repertoires in COVID-19. Some clones are missing from TCRdb's copy, which holds only in-frame ones; the method was immunoSEQ multiplex PCR. The sample has around 270,000 clones, approximately 85% seen once. Sequencing input: PBMCs or T cells enriched from blood (not recorded which). These receptors were collected from a woman in her twenties or thirties who had recovered from COVID-19.

The chain joins TRBV24-1 to TRBJ1-5; weak D call: TRBD1 (6 bases). The length of the CDR3 is 15 residues. Germline V lookup: CDR1 KGHDR, CDR2 SFDVKD. V was pared by 5 bases and J by 2 bases, with 12 bases between. This CDR3 reads CATSGTDLRNQPQHF. CDR3 coding DNA: TGTGCCACCAGTGGGACAGATCTCCGCAATCAGCCCCAGCATTTT.

The chain joins TRBV10-1 to TRBJ1-2; 10 bases match TRBD1. This CDR3 has 13 amino acids. The V and J ends lost 6 bases and 4 bases, in that order; junction bases with no gene match: 2. Germline V gives CDR1 WNHNN, CDR2 SYGVQD (reference sequence). The CDR3 sequence is CASSRTGGYGYTF. In DNA, the CDR3 is TGCGCCAGCAGCAGGACAGGGGGCTATGGCTACACCTTC.

The rearrangement uses TRBV27 and TRBJ1-6, with TRBD1 matching over 8 bases. Germline V CDR1 and CDR2: MNHEY, SMNVEV (reference sequence). CDR3 length equals 15 residues. V lost 5 bases and J lost 8; bases outside the gene matches: 8. CDR3 in amino acids: CASSPQGALYSPLHF. The DNA of the CDR3 is TGTGCCAGCAGTCCCCAGGGGGCGCTTTATTCACCCCTCCACTTT.

The chain employs TRBV5-1 and TRBJ1-4, with D possibly matching TRBD1 (6 bases). CDR1 is SGHRS, CDR2 YFSETQ, per germline. V shed 0 bases and J shed 7 bases, with 19 bases lying between them. The CDR3 loop spans 17 amino acids. This chain's CDR3 is CASSLGQGRSSGEKLFF. Written as DNA, the CDR3 is TGCGCCAGCAGCTTGGGGCAGGGGAGAAGTTCGGGTGAAAAACTGTTTTTT. The full variable domain, rest sourced from reference TRBV5-1 and TRBJ1-4, is KAGVTQTPRYLIKTRGQQVTLSCSPISGHRSVSWYQQTPGQGLQFLFEYFSETQRNKGNFPGRFSGRQFSNSRSEMNVSTLELGDSALYLCASSLGQGRSSGEKLFFGSGTQLSVL.

This sequence joins TRBV15 and TRBJ2-3; a weak D match, TRBD2 (6 bases). The CDR3 contains 15 residues. CDR1 LNHNV and CDR2 YYDKDF come from the germline V gene (reference sequence). V shed 8 bases and J shed 4 bases, with 19 bases lying between them. The CDR3 DNA sequence: TGTGCCACCCGGGTTGGGGGAGGATGGGCAGATACGCAGTATTTT. It specifies CATRVGGGWADTQYF. Drawing the rest from reference TRBV15 and TRBJ2-3, the complete variable domain is DAMVIQNPRYQVTQFGKPVTLSCSQTLNHNVMYWYQQKSSQAPKLLFHYYDKDFNNEADTPDNFQSRRPNTSFCFLDIRSPGLGDTAMYLCATRVGGGWADTQYFGPGTRLTVL.

Concerning this clone itself: This sample also contains other DNA sequences that code for the same CDR3. The chain uses TRBV28 and TRBJ1-1; no clear D gene. Germline CDR1 and CDR2: MDHEN and SYDVKM. The CDR3 has 13 amino acids. With 4 bases removed from V and 1 base from J, the gap between germline ends came to 7 bases. Written as DNA, the CDR3 is TGTGCCAGCAGTTCTCGGGGGAACACTGAAGCTTTCTTT. This translates into CASSSRGNTEAFF.

The chain joins TRBV6-5 to TRBJ1-4; TRBD1 might be the D (5 bases). The CDR3 contains 16 residues. The V and J ends lost 1 base and 8 bases respectively, with 17 bases between them. Per the germline V gene, CDR1 is MNHEY and CDR2 is SVGAGI. This chain's CDR3 is CASSYFGGPGEEKLFF. The CDR3, as DNA: TGTGCCAGCAGTTACTTCGGGGGTCCGGGAGAGGAAAAACTGTTTTTT.